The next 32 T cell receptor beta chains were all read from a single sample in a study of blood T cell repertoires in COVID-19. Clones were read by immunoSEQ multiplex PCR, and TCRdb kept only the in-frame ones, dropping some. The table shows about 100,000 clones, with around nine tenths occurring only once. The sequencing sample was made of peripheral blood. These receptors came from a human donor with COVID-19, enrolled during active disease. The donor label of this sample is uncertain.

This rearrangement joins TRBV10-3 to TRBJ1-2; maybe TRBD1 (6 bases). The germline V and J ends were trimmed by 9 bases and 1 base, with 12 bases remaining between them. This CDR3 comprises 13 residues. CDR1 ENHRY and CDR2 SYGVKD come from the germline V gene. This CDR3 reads CAINREFNYGYTF. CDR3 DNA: TGTGCCATTAACAGGGAATTTAACTATGGCTACACCTTC.

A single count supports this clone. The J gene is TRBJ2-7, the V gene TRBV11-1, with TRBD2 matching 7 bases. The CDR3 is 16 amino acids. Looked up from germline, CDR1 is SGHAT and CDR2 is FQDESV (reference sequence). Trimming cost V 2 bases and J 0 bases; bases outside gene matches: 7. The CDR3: CASSLPGGKISYEQYF. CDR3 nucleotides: TGTGCCAGCAGCTTACCCGGGGGGAAAATCTCCTACGAGCAGTACTTC.

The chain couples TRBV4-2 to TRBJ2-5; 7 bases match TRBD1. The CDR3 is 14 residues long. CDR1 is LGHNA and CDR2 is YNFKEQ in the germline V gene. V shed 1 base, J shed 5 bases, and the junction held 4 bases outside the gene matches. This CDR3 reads CASSQGQGRETQYF. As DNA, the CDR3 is TGTGCCAGCAGCCAAGGACAGGGTCGGGAGACCCAGTACTTC.

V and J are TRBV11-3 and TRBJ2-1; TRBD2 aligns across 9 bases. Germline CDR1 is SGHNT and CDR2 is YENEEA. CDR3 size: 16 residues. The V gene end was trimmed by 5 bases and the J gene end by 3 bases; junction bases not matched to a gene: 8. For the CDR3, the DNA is TGTGCCAGCAGCCCCCGAGGACTAGCGTTCTACAATGAGCAGTTCTTC. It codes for CASSPRGLAFYNEQFF.

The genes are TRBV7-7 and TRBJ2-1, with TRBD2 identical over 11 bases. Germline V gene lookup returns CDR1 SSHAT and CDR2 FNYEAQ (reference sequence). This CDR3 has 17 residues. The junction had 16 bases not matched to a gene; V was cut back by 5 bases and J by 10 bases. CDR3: CASSPNPGLADMGEQFF. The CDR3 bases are TGTGCCAGCAGCCCTAATCCGGGACTAGCGGACATGGGGGAGCAGTTCTTC.

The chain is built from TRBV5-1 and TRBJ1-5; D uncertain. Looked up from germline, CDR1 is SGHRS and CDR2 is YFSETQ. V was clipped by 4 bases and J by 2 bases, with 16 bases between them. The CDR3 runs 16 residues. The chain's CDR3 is CASSPLSVRGNQPQHF. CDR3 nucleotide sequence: TGCGCCAGCAGCCCCCTTAGCGTTAGGGGCAATCAGCCCCAGCATTTT. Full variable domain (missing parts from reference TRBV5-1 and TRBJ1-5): KAGVTQTPRYLIKTRGQQVTLSCSPISGHRSVSWYQQTPGQGLQFLFEYFSETQRNKGNFPGRFSGRQFSNSRSEMNVSTLELGDSALYLCASSPLSVRGNQPQHFGDGTRLSIL.

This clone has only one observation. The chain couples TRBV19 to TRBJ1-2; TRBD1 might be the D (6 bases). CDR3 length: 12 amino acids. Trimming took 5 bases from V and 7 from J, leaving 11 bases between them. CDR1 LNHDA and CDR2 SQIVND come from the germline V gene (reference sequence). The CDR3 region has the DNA TGTGCCAGTAGTCAGGGGTATCGTGGCTACACCTTC. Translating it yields CASSQGYRGYTF.

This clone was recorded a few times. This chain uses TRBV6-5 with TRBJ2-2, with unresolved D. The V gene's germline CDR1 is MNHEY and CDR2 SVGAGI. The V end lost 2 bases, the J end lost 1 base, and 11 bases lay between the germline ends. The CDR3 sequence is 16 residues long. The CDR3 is CASSYDQQMNTGELFF. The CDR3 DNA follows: TGTGCCAGCAGTTACGACCAACAGATGAACACCGGGGAGCTGTTTTTT.

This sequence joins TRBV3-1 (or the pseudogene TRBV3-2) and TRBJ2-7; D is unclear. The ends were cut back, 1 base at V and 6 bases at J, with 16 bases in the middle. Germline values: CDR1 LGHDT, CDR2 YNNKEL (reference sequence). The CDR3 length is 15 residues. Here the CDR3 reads CASSQGSQVLGEQYF. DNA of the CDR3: TGTGCCAGCAGCCAAGGGAGCCAAGTACTGGGCGAGCAGTACTTC.

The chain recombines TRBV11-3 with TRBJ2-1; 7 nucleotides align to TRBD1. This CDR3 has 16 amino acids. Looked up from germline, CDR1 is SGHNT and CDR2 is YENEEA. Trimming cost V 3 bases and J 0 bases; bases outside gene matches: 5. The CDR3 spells CASSLGQLSSYNEQFF. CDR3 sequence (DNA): TGTGCCAGCAGCTTGGGACAGCTTAGCTCCTACAATGAGCAGTTCTTC.

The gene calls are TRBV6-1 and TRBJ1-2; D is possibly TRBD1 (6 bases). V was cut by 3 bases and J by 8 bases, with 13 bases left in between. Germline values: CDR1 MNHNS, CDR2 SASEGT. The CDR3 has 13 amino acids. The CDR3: CASSDPQRGGYTF. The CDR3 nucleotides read TGTGCCAGCAGTGATCCCCAAAGGGGGGGCTACACCTTC.

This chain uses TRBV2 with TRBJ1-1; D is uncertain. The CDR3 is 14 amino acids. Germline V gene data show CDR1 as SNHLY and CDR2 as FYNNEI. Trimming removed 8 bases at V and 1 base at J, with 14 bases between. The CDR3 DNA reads TGTGCCAGCGGAGACTCCCGGAGGAACACTGAAGCTTTCTTT. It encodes CASGDSRRNTEAFF.

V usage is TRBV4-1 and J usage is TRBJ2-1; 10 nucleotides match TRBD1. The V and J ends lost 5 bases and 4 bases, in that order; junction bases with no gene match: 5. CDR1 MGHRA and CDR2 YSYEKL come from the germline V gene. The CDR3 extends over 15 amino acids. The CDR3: CASSRGQGPYNEQFF. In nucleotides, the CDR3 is TGCGCCAGCAGCAGGGGACAGGGGCCTTACAATGAGCAGTTCTTC.

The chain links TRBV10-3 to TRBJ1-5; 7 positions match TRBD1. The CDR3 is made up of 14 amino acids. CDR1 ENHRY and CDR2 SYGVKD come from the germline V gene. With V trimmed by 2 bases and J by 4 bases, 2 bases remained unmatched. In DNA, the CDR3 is TGTGCCATCAGTGAGGACAGGGCTAATCAGCCCCAGCATTTT. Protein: CAISEDRANQPQHF.

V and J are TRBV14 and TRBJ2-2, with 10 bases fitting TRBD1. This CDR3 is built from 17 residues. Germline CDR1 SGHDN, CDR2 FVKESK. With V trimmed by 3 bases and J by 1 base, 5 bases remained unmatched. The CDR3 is CASSQRQGAGNTGELFF. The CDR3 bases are TGTGCCAGCAGCCAGCGACAGGGGGCAGGGAACACCGGGGAGCTGTTTTTT.

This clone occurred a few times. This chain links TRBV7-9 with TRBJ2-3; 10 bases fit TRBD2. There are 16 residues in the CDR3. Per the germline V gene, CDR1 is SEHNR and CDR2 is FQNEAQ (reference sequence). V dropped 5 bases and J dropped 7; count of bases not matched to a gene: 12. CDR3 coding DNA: TGTGCCAGCAGCCTTGTAGCGGGGGGAAGTCTAAATACGCAGTATTTT. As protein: CASSLVAGGSLNTQYF.

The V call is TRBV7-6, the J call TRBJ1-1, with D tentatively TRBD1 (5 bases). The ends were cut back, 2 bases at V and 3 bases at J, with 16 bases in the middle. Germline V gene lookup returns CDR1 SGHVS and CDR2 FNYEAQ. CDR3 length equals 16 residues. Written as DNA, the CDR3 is TGTGCCAGCAGCTTACTACCCCAGGCAGGGTACACTGAAGCTTTCTTT. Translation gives CASSLLPQAGYTEAFF.

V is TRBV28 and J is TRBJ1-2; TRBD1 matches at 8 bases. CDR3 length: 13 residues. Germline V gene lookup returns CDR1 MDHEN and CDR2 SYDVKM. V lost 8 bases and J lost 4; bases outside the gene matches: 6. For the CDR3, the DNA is TGTGCCAGCGAAAGACAGGGGCGCTATGGCTACACCTTC. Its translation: CASERQGRYGYTF.

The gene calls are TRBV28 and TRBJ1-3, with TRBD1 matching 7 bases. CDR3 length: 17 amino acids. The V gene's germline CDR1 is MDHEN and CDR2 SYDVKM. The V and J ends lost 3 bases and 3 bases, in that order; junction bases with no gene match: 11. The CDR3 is CASSFRLYRGRGNTIYF. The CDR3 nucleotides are TGTGCCAGCAGTTTTCGTCTCTACAGGGGCCGTGGAAACACCATATATTTT.

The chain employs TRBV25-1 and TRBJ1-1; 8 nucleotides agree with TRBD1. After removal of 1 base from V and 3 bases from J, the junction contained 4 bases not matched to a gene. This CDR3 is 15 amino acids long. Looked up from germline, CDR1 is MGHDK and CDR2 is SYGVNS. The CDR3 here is CASSESMTGDTEAFF. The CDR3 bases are TGTGCCAGCAGTGAATCCATGACAGGGGACACTGAAGCTTTCTTT.

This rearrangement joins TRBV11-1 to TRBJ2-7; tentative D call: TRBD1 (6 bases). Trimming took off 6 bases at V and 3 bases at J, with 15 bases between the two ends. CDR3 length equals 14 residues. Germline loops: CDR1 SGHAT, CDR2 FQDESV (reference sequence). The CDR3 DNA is TGTGCCAGCAGTCCGGGACATCGAGACTACGAGCAGTACTTC. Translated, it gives CASSPGHRDYEQYF.

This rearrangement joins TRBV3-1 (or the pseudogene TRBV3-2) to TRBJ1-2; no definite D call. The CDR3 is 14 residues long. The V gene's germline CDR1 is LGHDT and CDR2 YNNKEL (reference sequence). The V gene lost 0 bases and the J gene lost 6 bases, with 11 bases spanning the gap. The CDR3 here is CASSQDPGNHGYTF. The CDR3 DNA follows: TGTGCCAGCAGCCAAGATCCCGGGAACCATGGCTACACCTTC.

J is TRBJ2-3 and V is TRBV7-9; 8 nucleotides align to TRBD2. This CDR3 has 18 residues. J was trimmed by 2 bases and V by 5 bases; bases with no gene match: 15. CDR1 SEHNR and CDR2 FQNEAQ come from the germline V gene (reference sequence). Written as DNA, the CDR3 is TGTGCCAGCAGCGCCTGGGGGCTAGCGGGTTCTGACACAGATACGCAGTATTTT. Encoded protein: CASSAWGLAGSDTDTQYF. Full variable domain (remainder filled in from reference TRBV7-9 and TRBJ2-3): DTGVSQNPRHKITKRGQNVTFRCDPISEHNRLYWYRQTLGQGPEFLTYFQNEAQLEKSRLLSDRFSAERPKGSFSTLEIQRTEQGDSAMYLCASSAWGLAGSDTDTQYFGPGTRLTVL.

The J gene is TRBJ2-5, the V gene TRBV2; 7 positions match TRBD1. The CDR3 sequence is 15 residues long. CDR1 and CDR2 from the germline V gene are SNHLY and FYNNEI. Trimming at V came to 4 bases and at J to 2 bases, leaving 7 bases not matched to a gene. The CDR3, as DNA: TGTGCCAGCAGTGCGGACAGGTTTGATCAAGAGACCCAGTACTTC. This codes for CASSADRFDQETQYF.

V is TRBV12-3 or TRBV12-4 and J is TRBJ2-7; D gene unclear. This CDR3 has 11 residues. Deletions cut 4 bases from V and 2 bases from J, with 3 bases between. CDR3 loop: CASSSTYEQYF. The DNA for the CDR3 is TGTGCCAGCAGTTCCACCTACGAGCAGTACTTC.

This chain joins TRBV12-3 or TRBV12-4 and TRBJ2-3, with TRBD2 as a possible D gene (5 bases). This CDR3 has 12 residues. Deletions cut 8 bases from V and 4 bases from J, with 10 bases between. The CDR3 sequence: CASLGVADTQYF. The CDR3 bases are TGTGCCAGCTTGGGAGTGGCAGATACGCAGTATTTT.

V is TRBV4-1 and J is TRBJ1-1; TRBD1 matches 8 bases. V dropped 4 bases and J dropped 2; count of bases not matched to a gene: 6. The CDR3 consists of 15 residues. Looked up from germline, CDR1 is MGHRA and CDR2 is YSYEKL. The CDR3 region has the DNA TGCGCCAGCAGCCTCCCAGACAGGGGCAACACTGAAGCTTTCTTT. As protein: CASSLPDRGNTEAFF.

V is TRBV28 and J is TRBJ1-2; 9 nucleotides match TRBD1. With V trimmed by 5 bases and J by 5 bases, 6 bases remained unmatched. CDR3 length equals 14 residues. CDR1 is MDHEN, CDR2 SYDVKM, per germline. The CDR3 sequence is CASSGTGKWYGYTF. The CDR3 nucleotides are TGTGCCAGCAGTGGGACAGGGAAGTGGTATGGCTACACCTTC.

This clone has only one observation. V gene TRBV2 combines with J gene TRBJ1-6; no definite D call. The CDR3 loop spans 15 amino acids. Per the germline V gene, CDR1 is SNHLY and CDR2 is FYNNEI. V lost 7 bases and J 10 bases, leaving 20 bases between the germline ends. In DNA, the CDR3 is TGTGCCAGCACGTCGGAGGGCTCAACCCTGTCACCCCTCCACTTT. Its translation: CASTSEGSTLSPLHF.

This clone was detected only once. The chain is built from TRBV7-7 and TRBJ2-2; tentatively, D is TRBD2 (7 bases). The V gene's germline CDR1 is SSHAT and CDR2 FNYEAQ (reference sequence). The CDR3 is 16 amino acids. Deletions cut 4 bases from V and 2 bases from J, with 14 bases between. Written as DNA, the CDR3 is TGTGCCAGCAGCTCAGGAGGGGGGGCCAACACCGGGGAGCTGTTTTTT. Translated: CASSSGGGANTGELFF.

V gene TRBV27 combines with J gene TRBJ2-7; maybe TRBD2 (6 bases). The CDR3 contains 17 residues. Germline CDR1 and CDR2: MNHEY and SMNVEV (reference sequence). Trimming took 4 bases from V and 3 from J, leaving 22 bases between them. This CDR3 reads CASSSPRGGALIYEQYF. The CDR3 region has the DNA TGTGCCAGCAGTTCCCCCCGAGGCGGGGCCTTGATCTACGAGCAGTACTTC.

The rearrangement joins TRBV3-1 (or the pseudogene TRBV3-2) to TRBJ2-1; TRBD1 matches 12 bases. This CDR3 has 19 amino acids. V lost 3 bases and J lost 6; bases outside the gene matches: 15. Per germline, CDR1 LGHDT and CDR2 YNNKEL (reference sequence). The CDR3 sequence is CASSHPGTGGLSRSNEQFF. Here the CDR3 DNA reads TGTGCCAGCAGCCACCCCGGGACAGGGGGCTTATCGAGGTCCAATGAGCAGTTCTTC.